This T cell receptor beta chain is drawn from a study of blood T cells in healthy people across ages. Study-level background: About one barcoded TCR beta cDNA was captured per two T cells.

A second PCR of 7 to 11 cycles used a sample-barcoded 5' primer and a J-beta primer mix. TCRdb passed the 5' RACE reads through MiXCR, listing each CDR3 protein once. Of about 780,000 distinct CDR3 sequences listed, around 50% are singletons. Samples each yielded at least 5.5 micrograms of total RNA. Findings of the study overall: Diversity estimated from one million T cells was considered an underestimate.

Remarks on this clonotype: What it recognizes is unknown.

The material sequenced was blood. The clonotype originates from an elderly man in good health.

CDR3 bases: TGTGCCAGCAGTTACCTTAACAGGGGCGAGCAGTACTTC. Encoded protein: CASSYLNRGEQYF. The genes are TRBV6-2 or TRBV6-3 and TRBJ2-5; 7 nucleotides match TRBD1. The end of the DNA fits TRBJ2-7 better, so the J call may be wrong. The length of the CDR3 is 13 residues. In germline, CDR1 is MNHEY, CDR2 SVGEGT.